The rows below give T cell receptor beta chains drawn from one sample of a study of shared clonotypes between healthy human individuals. Produced via immunoSEQ multiplex PCR; TCRdb's table is partial and in-frame only. The top ten hold more than 10% of the sample, which has fewer than 600,000 clones, roughly four fifths seen once. What was sequenced was PBMCs. The receptors come from a woman aged 40 to 50 in good health. Some clones in this sample may be carry-over from other donors' samples. CDR3s include the opening cysteine and the closing phenylalanine or tryptophan. The D gene is left open where the match is weak. Clone size is stated in some rows and not others, as once, few, many or a class when expanded.

TRBV5-1	-	-	TRBJ2-3	TGCGCCAGCAGCTTGGCCGGATCCCGGGGAGATACGCAGTATTTT	CASSLAGSRGDTQYF
TRBV7-3	-	-	TRBJ2-1	TGTGCCAGCAGCCCGGGACTTTTCAATGAGCAGTTCTTC	CASSPGLFNEQFF
TRBV30	-	-	TRBJ2-2	TGTGCCTGGACTAGCAGGGCGGACACCGGGGAGCTGTTTTTT	CAWTSRADTGELFF
TRBV10-2	-	TRBD2	TRBJ2-5	TGCGCCAGCAGTGACCGAGCGGGAGGGAAAGAGACCCAGTACTTC	CASSDRAGGKETQYF
TRBV19	once	-	TRBJ1-4	TGTGCCAGTAGTATAGCCCCGGGCCTAGGAGGTGAAAAACTGTTTTTT	CASSIAPGLGGEKLFF
TRBV10-1	-	-	TRBJ2-7	TGCGCCAGCAGTGGACAGCCGTCCTACGAGCAGTACTTC	CASSGQPSYEQYF
TRBV14	few	-	TRBJ2-7	TGTGCCAGCAGCCTTTTTTACGGGGACGAGCAGTACTTC	CASSLFYGDEQYF
TRBV5-1	-	-	TRBJ2-2	TGCGCCAGCAGCCCGGGGGCAGGTCCCGGGGAGCTGTTTTTT	CASSPGAGPGELFF
TRBV7-6	-	-	TRBJ2-5	TGTGCCAGCAGCCAGTTGGAGGAGACCCAGTACTTC	CASSQLEETQYF
TRBV30	-	-	TRBJ1-1	TGTGCCTCTAGGATTGGGAGGACTGAAGCTTTCTTT	CASRIGRTEAFF
TRBV2	-	TRBD1	TRBJ2-2	TGTGCCAGCAGTGTTCAGGGACAGGGTTTCCCCCGAGACACCGGGGAGCTGTTTTTT	CASSVQGQGFPRDTGELFF
TRBV28	-	-	TRBJ2-5	TGTGCCAGCGGGGGGCGGCCCGGGAGCCAAGAGACCCAGTACTTC	CASGGRPGSQETQYF
TRBV28	-	-	TRBJ1-2	TGTGCCAGCAGTTTGACCCGGTTTAACTATGGCTACACCTTC	CASSLTRFNYGYTF
TRBV4-3	-	-	TRBJ2-7	TGCGCCAGCAGCCAAGGTAGCGGCTACGGGGGAGGCTACGAGCAGTACTTC	CASSQGSGYGGGYEQYF
TRBV27	-	TRBD2	TRBJ2-3	TGTGCCAGCAGCCGACGGACTAGCGGGGGCACAGATACGCAGTATTTT	CASSRRTSGGTDTQYF
TRBV18	few	-	TRBJ1-2	TGTGCCAGCTCACCGACCATCCAGTACACTAACTATGGCTACACCTTC	CASSPTIQYTNYGYTF
TRBV19	-	-	TRBJ2-5	TGTGCCAGTAGTATGAAAGGGCGAGAGACCCAGTACTTC	CASSMKGRETQYF
TRBV28	few	TRBD1	TRBJ1-5	TGTGCCAGCAGTTTCCAGGACAGGGGTCGTCAGCCCCAGCATTTT	CASSFQDRGRQPQHF
TRBV5-4	-	TRBD2	TRBJ2-7	TGTGCCAGCAGCCCTAAGCTAGCGGGAGCATCCTACGAGCAGTACTTC	CASSPKLAGASYEQYF
TRBV2	-	-	TRBJ1-5	TGTGCCAGCGGGGTTAGGGGTCAGCCCCAGCATTTT	CASGVRGQPQHF
TRBV29-1	-	-	TRBJ2-7	TGCAGCGTTGGGGCGGCCTCCTACGAGCAGTACTTC	CSVGAASYEQYF
TRBV14	-	-	TRBJ1-2	TGTGCCAGCAGCCTATATATGAACTATGGCTACACCTTC	CASSLYMNYGYTF
TRBV6-1	-	-	TRBJ1-5	TGTGCCAGCAGTGATATGTTTAATCAGCCCCAGCATTTT	CASSDMFNQPQHF
TRBV10-3	-	-	TRBJ1-2	TGTGCCATCAGTGAGTCAAAGGGGATAAACTATGGCTACACCTTC	CAISESKGINYGYTF
TRBV27	few	TRBD1	TRBJ1-1	TGTGCCAGCAGCATTTCGGCAGGGGGCGCAGCTTTCTTT	CASSISAGGAAFF
TRBV29-1	-	-	TRBJ2-7	TGCAGCGGTACCCTGGGCTCCTACGAGCAGTACTTC	CSGTLGSYEQYF
TRBV29-1	-	-	TRBJ2-5	TGCAGCGTTGAGATCCGGGGGACCCAGTACTTC	CSVEIRGTQYF
TRBV7-6	-	-	TRBJ1-1	TGTGCCAGCAGCTTACAGGGGAGAGCTGAAGCTTTCTTT	CASSLQGRAEAFF
TRBV18	-	-	TRBJ1-1	TGTGCCAGCTCACCACCGGGGGGCCGAGGCACTGAAGCTTTCTTT	CASSPPGGRGTEAFF
TRBV7-2	-	-	TRBJ1-2	TGTGCCAGCAGCTTATACGAACACTATGGCTACACCTTC	CASSLYEHYGYTF
TRBV14	-	TRBD2	TRBJ2-1	TGTGCCAGCAGCCCGTCTAGGACTAGCGGGAATCCCCACAATGAGCAGTTCTTC	CASSPSRTSGNPHNEQFF
TRBV27	-	-	TRBJ2-2	TGTGCCAGCAGTTTATTATTTAAGGGGATAGCGGCGAACACCGGGGAGCTGTTTTTT	CASSLLFKGIAANTGELFF
TRBV7-9	few	-	TRBJ1-4	TGTGCCAGCCACTCGTTGTATGGTGAAAAACTGTTTTTT	CASHSLYGEKLFF
TRBV4-1	-	TRBD1	TRBJ1-2	TGCGCCAGCAGCTCCTCCACAGGGGACTATGGCTACACCTTC	CASSSSTGDYGYTF
TRBV5-4	-	-	TRBJ2-5	TGTGCCAGCAGTCGACAGGGAGGGACCCAAGAGACCCAGTACTTC	CASSRQGGTQETQYF
TRBV5-1	-	TRBD2	TRBJ2-7	TGCGCCAGCAGCTTGGGGGTGCGGGAGGTCACCTACGAGCAGTACTTC	CASSLGVREVTYEQYF
TRBV7-2	-	-	TRBJ2-3	TGTGCCAGCAGCCCGACCACAGATACGCAGTATTTT	CASSPTTDTQYF
TRBV29-1	-	-	TRBJ2-5	TGCAGCGGGTCGGACCCTGGGGGGACCCAGTACTTC	CSGSDPGGTQYF
TRBV6-1	many	-	TRBJ2-2	TGTGCCAGCAGGTCAGGGACGGACACCGGGGAGCTGTTTTTT	CASRSGTDTGELFF
TRBV2	-	-	TRBJ1-2	TGTGCCAGCACCCTAACAGGGTATTATGGCTACACCTTC	CASTLTGYYGYTF
TRBV7-2	-	-	TRBJ1-1	TGTGCCAGCAGCTTACAGTTCAATTCTGAAGCTTTCTTT	CASSLQFNSEAFF
TRBV29-1	-	-	TRBJ1-1	TGCAGCGTTGATAAGGGGCTGAACACTGAAGCTTTCTTT	CSVDKGLNTEAFF
TRBV18	-	TRBD1	TRBJ1-4	TGTGCCAGCTCACCCGGACAGGGGGCGCCGCAAAATGAAAAACTGTTTTTT	CASSPGQGAPQNEKLFF
TRBV27	few	TRBD2	TRBJ2-7	TGTGCCAGCAGTAAGCAGCGGGAGGGATACGAGCAGTACTTC	CASSKQREGYEQYF
TRBV7-9	-	-	TRBJ2-5	TGTGCCAGCAGCTTAGCAGGCGGAAAAGAGACCCAGTACTTC	CASSLAGGKETQYF
TRBV20-1	-	-	TRBJ2-5	TGCAGTGCCCAACAAAGGGGCCAGTACTTC	CSAQQRGQYF
TRBV28	-	-	TRBJ2-5	TGTGCCAGCAGTTTACCGCCAGGGGTCCAAGAGACCCAGTACTTC	CASSLPPGVQETQYF
TRBV5-4	-	TRBD2	TRBJ2-3	TGTGCCAGCAGCTCCGGGACTAGCGGGAGCGGTAGCACAGATACGCAGTATTTT	CASSSGTSGSGSTDTQYF